What follows is one T cell receptor (beta chain) and its context. Its antigen is not identified. This CDR3 region has 14 residues. The V gene lost 4 bases and the J gene lost 2 bases, with 12 bases spanning the gap. Germline V gene lookup returns CDR1 SEHNR and CDR2 FQNEAQ (reference sequence). Time point given: week 35, safety follow-up. Topical imiquimod was applied with each vaccine dose, which held 300 ug of mutant IDH1 20-mer peptide. This table comes from immunoSEQ multiplex PCR, and its TCRdb copy is limited to in-frame clones, with some not included. This table holds roughly 38,000 clones, over 75% found once. This specimen comes from a study of a mutant IDH1 vaccine in newly diagnosed glioma. Across the study: In some groups vaccination began 4-6 weeks post-radiotherapy; others received it with temozolomide. Treated patients, averaging about 40 years, were 62.5% male and about 40% female.

Study-level findings and limits: Pseudoprogression looked unconnected to shifts in top peripheral T cell clonotypes.

The source material was PBMCs, sampled from a glioma patient whose treatment included an IDH1 peptide vaccine. The V gene is TRBV7-9, the J gene TRBJ2-7; tentatively, D is TRBD1 or TRBD2 (6 bases each). The clonotype originates from a middle-aged man with glioma. This chain's CDR3 is CASSSGAGTYEQYV. The CDR3 DNA reads TGTGCCAGCAGCTCGGGGGCGGGAACCTACGAGCAGTACGTC.